One and the same sample provided the 27 T cell receptor beta chains below, sequenced in a study of cytomegalovirus exposure and HLA in healthy donors. Primers for the PCR totalled 60 Vbeta and 13 Jbeta. The assay was immunoSEQ multiplex PCR, and TCRdb's table has in-frame clones only and misses some. The sample consists of approximately 150,000 clones, 75% to 85% of them appearing once. Sequenced material: PBMCs. Every receptor here comes from a male donor in good health and CMV-seropositive.

The chain couples TRBV2 to TRBJ1-1; perhaps TRBD1 as D (6 bases). Germline CDR1 SNHLY, CDR2 FYNNEI. This CDR3 has 12 residues. V lost 4 bases to trimming and J lost 8 bases, with 11 bases between them. This CDR3 is CASSAGTREAFF. The CDR3 nucleotides are TGTGCCAGCAGTGCCGGGACAAGGGAAGCTTTCTTT.

The chain carries TRBV6-1 and TRBJ2-7, with TRBD2 as a possible D gene (5 bases). Germline V gene lookup returns CDR1 MNHNS and CDR2 SASEGT. V was cut by 4 bases and J by 3 bases, with 10 bases left in between. CDR3 length equals 13 residues. The CDR3 sequence: CASSAGFSYEQYF. CDR3 nucleotides: TGTGCCAGCAGTGCGGGATTTAGCTACGAGCAGTACTTC.

The V and J genes are TRBV18 and TRBJ2-2, with D unresolved. Trimming removed 3 bases from V and 4 bases from J, with 6 bases in between. The CDR3 spans 13 residues. Germline CDR1 is KGHSH and CDR2 is LQKENI. CDR3 bases: TGTGCCAGCTCACCGGCGGCCACCGGGGAGCTGTTTTTT. Residues: CASSPAATGELFF.

The chain couples TRBV5-1 to TRBJ2-2; TRBD1 agrees at 8 bases. Trimming at V came to 0 bases and at J to 4 bases, leaving 5 bases not matched to a gene. Germline CDR1 and CDR2: SGHRS and YFSETQ. This CDR3 comprises 16 residues. In DNA form, the CDR3 reads TGCGCCAGCAGCTTGGGTAACAGGGGGTCCACCGGGGAGCTGTTTTTT. This gives the protein CASSLGNRGSTGELFF. The complete variable domain, with remaining parts taken from reference TRBV5-1 and TRBJ2-2, reads KAGVTQTPRYLIKTRGQQVTLSCSPISGHRSVSWYQQTPGQGLQFLFEYFSETQRNKGNFPGRFSGRQFSNSRSEMNVSTLELGDSALYLCASSLGNRGSTGELFFGEGSRLTVL.

This clone is a singleton in its sample. The chain uses TRBV14 and TRBJ1-2, with D uncertain. Germline V lookup: CDR1 SGHDN, CDR2 FVKESK. The CDR3 runs 15 residues. Trimming shortened V by 2 bases and J by 3 bases, and 13 bases separated the two germline ends. The CDR3 loop is CASSQIYAGYYGYTF. The CDR3 DNA reads as TGTGCCAGCAGCCAAATCTACGCCGGGTACTATGGCTACACCTTC. The variable domain in full, completed from reference TRBV14 and TRBJ1-2, reads EAGVTQFPSHSVIEKGQTVTLRCDPISGHDNLYWYRRVMGKEIKFLLHFVKESKQDESGMPNNRFLAERTGGTYSTLKVQPAELEDSGVYFCASSQIYAGYYGYTFGSGTRLTVV.

The J gene is TRBJ2-1, the V gene TRBV5-1; TRBD2 might be the D (7 bases). Trimming left V 1 base short and J 8 bases short, with 28 bases between. CDR1 and CDR2 (germline): SGHRS, YFSETQ. The CDR3 is 19 amino acids. The CDR3 bases are TGCGCCAGCAGCTTGCCCACGGGTGGAGTGACGGGGGGCAAGGATGAGCAGTTCTTC. This sequence encodes CASSLPTGGVTGGKDEQFF.

This chain links TRBV6-6 with TRBJ1-1; no reliable D call. V lost 2 bases and J lost 7, with 8 bases in between. The CDR3 totals 12 residues. The germline gives CDR1 MNHNY, CDR2 SVGAGI (reference sequence). The CDR3 loop is CASSYERYEAFF. CDR3 nucleotide sequence: TGTGCCAGCAGTTACGAGCGGTATGAAGCTTTCTTT.

This sequence joins TRBV4-2 and TRBJ2-5, with TRBD2 matching 14 bases. The J segment lost 9 bases and the V segment lost 4 bases, leaving 19 bases of the junction unmatched. The CDR3 consists of 19 residues. Per germline, CDR1 LGHNA and CDR2 YNFKEQ. DNA of the CDR3: TGTGCCAGCAGCCGGGAACCGGGACTAGCGGGGGCTAGACTGCAAGCCCAGTACTTC. This codes for CASSREPGLAGARLQAQYF.

The rearrangement uses TRBV6-5 and TRBJ2-7; possible D gene TRBD2, 5 bases. V lost 5 bases, J lost 11 bases, and 7 bases lay in between. CDR1 is MNHEY, CDR2 SVGAGI, per germline. The CDR3 is 9 residues long. CDR3 DNA sequence: TGTGCCAGCAGTGAGGGCAAGTACTTC. Encoded protein: CASSEGKYF.

The chain is built from TRBV5-6 and TRBJ2-7; 9 nucleotides line up with TRBD1. The germline CDR1 and CDR2 sequences are SGHDT and YYEEEE. The CDR3 contains 14 residues. Trimming cost V 0 bases and J 2 bases; bases outside gene matches: 0. CDR3 region: CASSLGQGAYEQYF. The CDR3 DNA sequence: TGTGCCAGCAGCTTGGGACAGGGGGCCTACGAGCAGTACTTC.

Regarding this clone: At the DNA level, this CDR3 is encoded by other sequences in the same sample as well. The chain combines TRBV5-1 with TRBJ2-1; D might be TRBD1 (6 bases). Trimming took 0 bases from V and 3 from J, leaving 10 bases between them. The length of the CDR3 is 15 residues. Germline loops: CDR1 SGHRS, CDR2 YFSETQ. The CDR3 region has the DNA TGCGCCAGCAGCTTGGGGCAGGGGAGCTACAATGAGCAGTTCTTC. The encoded protein is CASSLGQGSYNEQFF.

The CDR3 region is CASSLTVEPKETQYF. Written as DNA, the CDR3 is TGTGCCAGCAGCTTAACGGTCGAGCCTAAAGAGACCCAGTACTTC. The J gene is TRBJ2-5, the V gene TRBV11-2; no firm D call. The germline V gene has CDR1 SGHAT and CDR2 FQNNGV. The CDR3 covers 15 residues. With 2 bases removed from V and 3 bases from J, the gap between germline ends came to 13 bases.

V usage is TRBV30 and J usage is TRBJ2-5; 7 bases are a match to TRBD2. The ends lost 5 bases at V and 5 bases at J; junction bases unmatched: 14. Germline assignment: CDR1 GTSNPN and CDR2 SVGIG (reference sequence). The CDR3 consists of 15 residues. CDR3 nucleotide sequence: TGTGCCTGGTCCCTAGCGGATCCTTCTTGGGAGACCCAGTACTTC. Translated, it gives CAWSLADPSWETQYF.

Only a few counts were recorded for this clone. This chain uses TRBV5-6 with TRBJ2-7, with TRBD2 as a possible D gene (6 bases). From germline, CDR1 is SGHDT and CDR2 YYEEEE. CDR3 size: 15 residues. V was pared by 0 bases and J by 2 bases, with 12 bases between. The CDR3 here is CASSLGWGDPYEQYF. The CDR3 bases are TGTGCCAGCAGCTTGGGGTGGGGGGACCCCTACGAGCAGTACTTC.

The chain joins TRBV11-1 to TRBJ2-7; unclear D gene. V lost 2 bases and J 5 bases, leaving 4 bases between the germline ends. The CDR3 is made up of 11 amino acids. The germline V gene has CDR1 SGHAT and CDR2 FQDESV (reference sequence). The CDR3 reads CASSLTNEQYF. DNA for the CDR3: TGTGCCAGCAGCTTAACTAACGAGCAGTACTTC.

This chain links TRBV2 with TRBJ1-5; 8 bases line up with TRBD1. The CDR3 is 12 amino acids. V shed 10 bases and J 6 bases; nucleotides not matched to a gene: 5. Germline CDR1 and CDR2: SNHLY and FYNNEI. DNA for the CDR3: TGTGCCATAGGACAGGGTGGTCAGCCCCAGCATTTT. Translating gives CAIGQGGQPQHF.

The rearrangement links TRBV19 to TRBJ1-4; 9 bases map to TRBD1. CDR1 is LNHDA and CDR2 is SQIVND in the germline V gene (reference sequence). After removal of 7 bases from V and 8 bases from J, the junction contained 5 bases not matched to a gene. CDR3 length equals 13 residues. The CDR3 DNA reads as TGTGCCAGTAAGGGACAGGGACAGGAAAAACTGTTTTTT. Translating gives CASKGQGQEKLFF.

V and J are TRBV9 and TRBJ2-3, with 7 bases identical to TRBD2. The CDR3 contains 15 residues. The germline V gene has CDR1 SGDLS and CDR2 YYNGEE. Losses at the gene ends were 3 bases for V and 4 bases for J; bases not matched to a gene: 8. The CDR3: CASSGYGGMPDTQYF. The CDR3 nucleotides are TGTGCCAGCAGCGGTTACGGGGGGATGCCAGATACGCAGTATTTT.

This chain links TRBV19 with TRBJ2-2; 16 bases are shared with TRBD2. Trimming removed 2 bases from V and 7 bases from J; junction bases left unmatched: 7. CDR1 and CDR2 from the germline V gene are LNHDA and SQIVND (reference sequence). The CDR3 is 18 residues long. In nucleotides, the CDR3 is TGTGCCAGTAGTATAAGGGGACTAGCGGGGGGGCCGAGCGGGGAGCTGTTTTTT. This encodes CASSIRGLAGGPSGELFF.

The V and J genes are TRBV25-1 and TRBJ1-4; perhaps TRBD1 as D (5 bases). This CDR3 is built from 14 residues. Germline loops: CDR1 MGHDK, CDR2 SYGVNS. The V end was cut by 5 bases, the J end by 1 base, with 8 bases between. CDR3 bases: TGTGCCAGCAGTACCAGGGAAACTAATGAAAAACTGTTTTTT. It yields the protein CASSTRETNEKLFF.

The CDR3 spells CASSLGQGASFHEQYF. The DNA for the CDR3 is TGTGCCAGCAGCCTGGGACAGGGGGCCAGTTTCCACGAGCAGTACTTC. V and J are TRBV9 and TRBJ2-7; TRBD1 matches at 12 bases. The CDR3 loop spans 16 amino acids. Germline CDR1 is SGDLS and CDR2 is YYNGEE. The V gene end was trimmed by 4 bases and the J gene end by 5 bases; junction bases not matched to a gene: 10.

The chain joins TRBV9 to TRBJ2-1; 14 bases agree with TRBD2. Losses at the gene ends were 4 bases for V and 7 bases for J; bases not matched to a gene: 10. Germline V CDR1 and CDR2: SGDLS, YYNGEE. The CDR3 consists of 17 residues. CDR3 nucleotide sequence: TGTGCCAGCAGCCCAGGGACTAGCGGGGGCCCCAAGAATGAGCAGTTCTTC. Translating gives CASSPGTSGGPKNEQFF.

This chain uses TRBV21-1 with TRBJ1-6; the listed D gene, TRBD1, was not tested against the DNA. TRBV21-1 is a pseudogene. The CDR3 is 15 amino acids. CDR3 in amino acids: CASSKGPQKGSPLHF. In DNA form, the CDR3 reads TGTGCCAGCAGCAAAGGTCCCCAAAAGGGGTCACCCCTCCACTTT.

This clone was counted only a few times. The chain links TRBV10-3 to TRBJ1-1; D is uncertain. From germline, CDR1 is ENHRY and CDR2 SYGVKD. Trimming left V 0 bases short and J 1 base short, with 6 bases between. The CDR3 runs to 14 residues. CDR3 sequence: CAISESGSNTEAFF. The CDR3 DNA sequence: TGTGCCATCAGTGAGTCGGGCTCGAACACTGAAGCTTTCTTT.

The gene calls are TRBV30 and TRBJ2-6; 9 bases fit TRBD1. CDR3 length: 14 residues. Per germline, CDR1 GTSNPN and CDR2 SVGIG (reference sequence). J lost 10 bases, V lost 5 bases, and 9 bases had no gene match. Here the CDR3 reads CAWRDRDRVNVLTF. In nucleotides, the CDR3 is TGTGCCTGGCGAGACCGGGACAGGGTAAACGTCCTGACTTTC.

The chain couples TRBV10-3 to TRBJ1-1; D uncertain. Germline V CDR1 and CDR2: ENHRY, SYGVKD. The CDR3 extends over 14 amino acids. V lost 3 bases, J lost 5 bases, and 13 bases lay in between. CDR3 coding DNA: TGTGCCATCAGTGAAGGTCGGGGTGGGACTGAAGCTTTCTTT. Its protein is CAISEGRGGTEAFF.

CDR3 amino acids: CASSPRGAQASTDTQYF. The CDR3, as DNA: TGTGCCAGCAGCCCGCGGGGGGCCCAGGCCAGCACAGATACGCAGTATTTT. This chain uses TRBV9 with TRBJ2-3, with TRBD2 matching 8 bases. Germline CDR1 SGDLS, CDR2 YYNGEE. Trimming cost V 4 bases and J 0 bases; bases outside gene matches: 10. The CDR3 is 17 amino acids.